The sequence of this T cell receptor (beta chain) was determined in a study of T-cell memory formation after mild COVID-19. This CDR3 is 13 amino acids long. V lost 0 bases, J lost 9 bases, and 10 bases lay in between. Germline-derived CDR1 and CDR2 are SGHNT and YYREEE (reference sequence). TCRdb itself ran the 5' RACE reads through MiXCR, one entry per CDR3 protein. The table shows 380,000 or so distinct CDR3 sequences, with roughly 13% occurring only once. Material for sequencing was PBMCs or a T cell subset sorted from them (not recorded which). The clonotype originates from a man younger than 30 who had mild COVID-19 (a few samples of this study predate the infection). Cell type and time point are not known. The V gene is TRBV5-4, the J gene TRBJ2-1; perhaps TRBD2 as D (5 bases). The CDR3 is CASSLETNTEQFF. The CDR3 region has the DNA TGTGCCAGCAGCTTGGAGACTAACACTGAGCAGTTCTTC.